Listed below are T cell receptor beta chains from one sample, sequenced in a study of T cell responses to AZD1222 COVID-19 vaccine. The table came from immunoSEQ multiplex PCR; TCRdb's copy has only in-frame clones and leaves some out. The table lists 95,000 to 150,000 clones, over 75% of them singletons, with approximately 7.9% in the top ten. The material was peripheral blood, obtained on day 0 of AZD1222 vaccination. All receptors derive from an adult in good health. The CDR3 runs from the conserved cysteine through the conserved F or W. D genes are given only for firm matches. Expanded clones are given a class, and other clones once, few, many or no size at all.

clone size	V gene	J gene	D gene	CDR3 DNA	CDR3 protein
.	TRBV18	TRBJ2-2	.	TGTGCCAGCTCACCACCGAGCCAGAACACCGGGGAGCTGTTTTTT	CASSPPSQNTGELFF
.	TRBV15	TRBJ2-1	TRBD2	TGTGCCACCAGCAGAGATACCGGGGGGTACAATGAGCAGTTCTTC	CATSRDTGGYNEQFF
.	TRBV6-4	TRBJ2-5	.	TGTGCCAGCAGTGAACCGCTCAGGCAAGAGACCCAGTACTTC	CASSEPLRQETQYF
.	TRBV29-1	TRBJ1-4	.	TGCAGCGTTGCCCAGGACGAAAAACTGTTTTTT	CSVAQDEKLFF
.	TRBV19	TRBJ2-5	.	TGTGCCAGTAGTATGGGGCAGGGCCTCGAGACCCAGTACTTC	CASSMGQGLETQYF
.	TRBV3-1/TRBV3-2	TRBJ2-4	TRBD2	TGTGCCAGCAGCCACCGGGGACTAGCGGATGCCAAAAACATTCAGTACTTC	CASSHRGLADAKNIQYF
.	TRBV7-6	TRBJ2-1	TRBD2	TGTGCCAGCAGCTTAGCTTGGCGGGAGGGCCCGGGCAATGAGCAGTTCTTC	CASSLAWREGPGNEQFF
.	TRBV7-2	TRBJ2-3	TRBD2	TGTGCCAGCAGCTTAAACCTAGCGGGAGGGCCAGGGGATACGCAGTATTTT	CASSLNLAGGPGDTQYF
.	TRBV10-1	TRBJ2-1	.	TGCGCCAGCAGTGAGGAGCGCGCGCCCGGGAATGAGCAGTTCTTC	CASSEERAPGNEQFF
once	TRBV25-1	TRBJ1-1	.	TGTGCCAGCAGTGAGGTACGGGCAGGTGTGAACACTGAAGCTTTCTTT	CASSEVRAGVNTEAFF
.	TRBV7-2	TRBJ2-3	TRBD2	TGTGCCAGCAGCTTAGTGACTAGCGGGAGGGGGGCAGATACGCAGTATTTT	CASSLVTSGRGADTQYF
.	TRBV7-8	TRBJ1-5	.	TGTGCCAGCAGCTTAATGGGAAATCAGCCCCAGCATTTT	CASSLMGNQPQHF
.	TRBV3-1/TRBV3-2	TRBJ2-7	.	TGTGCCAGCAGCCATTGGCGGGACGTCTACGAGCAGTACTTC	CASSHWRDVYEQYF
.	TRBV5-1	TRBJ2-7	.	TGCGCCAGCAGCTTGGGCAGGACTGAAAACTACGAGCAGTACTTC	CASSLGRTENYEQYF
.	TRBV5-1	TRBJ2-7	.	TGCGCCAGCAGCTTGCTTGCGGACTTCTTATACGAGCAGTACTTC	CASSLLADFLYEQYF
.	TRBV19	TRBJ2-3	TRBD2	TGTGCCAGTAGTATCGGGGCGGGAGCAGATACGCAGTATTTT	CASSIGAGADTQYF
.	TRBV10-3	TRBJ2-7	.	TGTGCCATCAGTGAGTCTATGACAGGTATGGAGCAGTACTTC	CAISESMTGMEQYF
.	TRBV30	TRBJ2-5	.	TGTGCCTGGAGTGAAGGCAGGGATCAGGAGACCCAGTACTTC	CAWSEGRDQETQYF
.	TRBV28	TRBJ1-2	.	TGTGCCAGCAGTTCCCCCCCAGGGGAATATGGCTACACCTTC	CASSSPPGEYGYTF
.	TRBV18	TRBJ2-2	.	TGTGCCAGCTCACCACCAACTAGCACCGGGGAGCTGTTTTTT	CASSPPTSTGELFF
few	TRBV7-2	TRBJ1-2	TRBD1	TGTGCCAGCAGCCCGGGACAGGGAGGTGGCTACACCTTC	CASSPGQGGGYTF
.	TRBV2	TRBJ1-4	TRBD1	TGTGCCAGCAGGCTCACTCGACAGGGCTTTTGGGAAAAACTGTTTTTT	CASRLTRQGFWEKLFF
.	TRBV6-5	TRBJ1-5	.	TGTGCCAGCAGATTCCCCGGGACACCGAATCAGCCCCAGCATTTT	CASRFPGTPNQPQHF
.	TRBV27	TRBJ2-7	.	TGTGCCAGCAGTTTACTCTGGACGTCAGGGGTCTCCAGCTTCTTC	CASSLLWTSGVSSFF
.	TRBV16	TRBJ1-6	.	TGTGCCAGCAGCCAAAGACATCTGAGTTCACCCCTCCACTTT	CASSQRHLSSPLHF
.	TRBV19	TRBJ2-4	.	TGTGCCAGTAGTATAGAGGGACAGCGGGAGTACTTC	CASSIEGQREYF
.	TRBV28	TRBJ1-5	.	TGTGCCAGCAGTTTGGTGCAGATGAATAATCAGCCCCAGCATTTT	CASSLVQMNNQPQHF
.	TRBV28	TRBJ1-5	TRBD1	TGTGCCAGCAGTTCCCGGACAGGGTATCAGCCCCAGCATTTT	CASSSRTGYQPQHF
once	TRBV6-2/TRBV6-3	TRBJ2-2	.	TGTGCCAGCAGTTCCGCGACCGCCCGACTAGCCGGGGAGCTGTTTTTT	CASSSATARLAGELFF
.	TRBV7-6	TRBJ2-6	.	TGTGCCAGCAGCCCCGTTGAGCGAACTGGGGCCAACGTCCTGACTTTC	CASSPVERTGANVLTF
.	TRBV28	TRBJ2-5	TRBD1	TGTGCCAGCAATGAGGGGACAGGGATCCCCCAAGAGACCCAGTACTTC	CASNEGTGIPQETQYF
.	TRBV28	TRBJ2-5	TRBD2	TGTGCCAGCAGTTCCCGGATTCGACTAGCGGGAGAAGAGACCCAGTACTTC	CASSSRIRLAGEETQYF
.	TRBV6-5	TRBJ1-5	TRBD1	TGTGCCAGCAACTTGGACAGGGGAGGCAATCAGCCCCAGCATTTT	CASNLDRGGNQPQHF
.	TRBV7-9	TRBJ1-2	TRBD1	TGTGCCAGCAGGAAGGGGACAGGCCTCTATGGCTACACCTTC	CASRKGTGLYGYTF
.	TRBV5-4	TRBJ1-2	TRBD1	TGTGCCAGCAGCTCCGACAGGGGGCGAGCCGGCTACACCTTC	CASSSDRGRAGYTF
few	TRBV18	TRBJ2-7	.	TGTGCCAGCTCACCTGTGGGAGTCCGGGAGCAGTACTTC	CASSPVGVREQYF
.	TRBV9	TRBJ2-5	.	TGTGCCAGCAGCGTAGCGCCAGGGACAGAGACCCAGTACTTC	CASSVAPGTETQYF
.	TRBV10-3	TRBJ2-6	TRBD2	TGTGCCATCAGCCCGGGGGGAGGGGCTGGGGCCAACGTCCTGACTTTC	CAISPGGGAGANVLTF
.	TRBV5-1	TRBJ1-3	.	TGCGCCAGCAGCTCTACAGTCTCTGGAAACACCATATATTTT	CASSSTVSGNTIYF
.	TRBV28	TRBJ1-5	TRBD1	TGTGCCAGCAGTTTGTCCGGGACAGGTTTCAATCAGCCCCAGCATTTT	CASSLSGTGFNQPQHF
.	TRBV9	TRBJ1-3	.	TGTGCCAGCAGCGTGAGCCCGGGGCCCTCTGGAAACACCATATATTTT	CASSVSPGPSGNTIYF
.	TRBV11-2	TRBJ2-7	.	TGTGCCAGCAGCCCTGGAGTCAACGAGCAGTACTTC	CASSPGVNEQYF
.	TRBV5-1	TRBJ2-3	.	TGCGCCAGCCATGTTGGACAGATATCAGGGGATACGCAGTATTTT	CASHVGQISGDTQYF
.	TRBV5-1	TRBJ1-4	TRBD1	TGCGCCAGCAGCTTGGCGCCGGGACAGGGAGATGAAAAACTGTTTTTT	CASSLAPGQGDEKLFF
.	TRBV5-1	TRBJ1-4	.	TGCGCCAGCAGCTTGGGTAGGACGGACCCTAATGAAAAACTGTTTTTT	CASSLGRTDPNEKLFF
.	TRBV14	TRBJ2-1	TRBD2	TGTGCCAGCAGCCAGCTAGCGGCCCTATCGCCCTCCTACAATGAGCAGTTCTTC	CASSQLAALSPSYNEQFF
.	TRBV6-5	TRBJ1-2	TRBD1	TGTGCCAGCAGACAGACAGGGAACTATGGCTACACCTTC	CASRQTGNYGYTF
.	TRBV9	TRBJ2-1	TRBD2	TGTGCCAGCAGCTTCACCGGGACTAGCGGGAGCGGGCAGTTCTTC	CASSFTGTSGSGQFF
.	TRBV7-8	TRBJ2-7	.	TGTGCCAGCAGCATCAGGGATACGGGCGAGCAGTACTTC	CASSIRDTGEQYF
.	TRBV5-1	TRBJ2-3	.	TGCGCCAGCAGCTTGGAGGGGACTTCGGTACGCCCGCAGTATTTT	CASSLEGTSVRPQYF
.	TRBV2	TRBJ2-7	TRBD2	TGTGCCAGCACCCCGAGGGGGACTAGCTACGAGCAGTACTTC	CASTPRGTSYEQYF